There are many counts of the clone carrying this TCR beta chain. The antigen is unknown. The data stem from a study of glioma-infiltrating T cells. Study-wide points: Non-neoplastic patients had below-expected tissue-blood divergence, while all gliomas exceeded expectation.

TCR alpha and beta CDR3 regions were amplified from RNA using iRepertoire nested multiplex PCR. TCRdb redid the calling of the multiplex PCR reads with MiXCR, one entry per CDR3 protein. The sample lists some 120,000 distinct CDR3 sequences; roughly 25% were seen once. The sequence came from a human donor with low-grade glioma or glioblastoma, undergoing nonglioma brain surgery, or in good health (not recorded which). Sequencing was performed on glioma tissue, nonneoplastic brain tissue, or PBMCs (not recorded which).

The CDR3 loop reads CASRRLAGGTSEQYF. CDR3 in DNA: TGTGCCAGCAGAAGACTAGCGGGAGGTACGTCCGAGCAGTACTTC. V gene TRBV6-1 combines with J gene TRBJ2-7; 13 nucleotides match TRBD2. Per the germline V gene, CDR1 is MNHNS and CDR2 is SASEGT. The CDR3 sequence is 15 residues long. J gave up 6 bases and V 6 bases, and 8 bases lay outside the gene matches.